The clone carrying this T cell receptor (beta chain) was observed a few times. Alongside a J-beta primer mix, a sample-barcoded 5' primer served in a second PCR lasting 7 to 11 cycles. MiXCR was run by TCRdb on the 5' RACE reads, yielding one entry per CDR3 protein. The data contain 700,000 to 950,000 distinct CDR3 sequences, 35% to 45% of them seen just once; the ten biggest clones take up under 25%. The sample belongs to a study of blood T cells in healthy people across ages. The CDR3 is 15 amino acids. Per germline, CDR1 WSHSY and CDR2 SAAADI. With 6 bases removed from V and 0 bases from J, the gap between germline ends came to 15 bases.

The gene calls are TRBV10-2 and TRBJ2-7; D gene uncertain. The receptor comes from a woman aged 55-75 years in good health. The sequenced sample was blood. In nucleotides, the CDR3 is TGCGCCAGCAGCGCCCTGTTCGAGAGCTCCTACGAGCAGTACTTC. Its protein product is CASSALFESSYEQYF.